A single sample is the source of the 8 T cell receptor beta chains below, sequenced in a study of T cell changes during pregnancy in multiple sclerosis. Repertoires were generated with immunoSEQ multiplex PCR, while TCRdb's copy carries only in-frame clones and drops some. Among about 27,000 clones listed, approximately 86% were seen once. The sequencing used CD8+ T cells from peripheral blood mononuclear cells, collected in the first trimester of pregnancy. These receptors all stem from a female donor in good health, enrolled as a control in a pregnancy study.

The rearrangement joins TRBV5-1 to TRBJ2-1; no reliable D call. This CDR3 spans 12 amino acids. Germline V lookup: CDR1 SGHRS, CDR2 YFSETQ. Trimming took off 2 bases at V and 5 bases at J, with 5 bases between the two ends. The CDR3 DNA reads TGCGCCAGCAGCTTTGGAGACAATGAGCAGTTCTTC. Translated, it gives CASSFGDNEQFF.

This clone came up once. V and J are TRBV9 and TRBJ2-7; 12 bases are shared with TRBD1. This CDR3 contains 15 residues. CDR1 is SGDLS and CDR2 is YYNGEE in the germline V gene. With V trimmed by 0 bases and J by 5 bases, 3 bases remained unmatched. For the CDR3, the DNA is TGTGCCAGCAGCGTAGAAGGGACAGGGGGCCACGAGCAGTACTTC. This translates into CASSVEGTGGHEQYF.

This clone occurred once. The chain has TRBV6-1 and TRBJ1-3, with a possible D match to TRBD1 (6 bases). Germline V lookup: CDR1 MNHNS, CDR2 SASEGT. Trimming took 6 bases from V and 0 from J, leaving 12 bases between them. The CDR3 length is 15 residues. In DNA, the CDR3 is TGTGCCAGCAGGATAGGACAGCTCTCTGGAAACACCATATATTTT. Its translation: CASRIGQLSGNTIYF.

Comments on this clone: Germline and junction disagree at one end, which may indicate a read error. The same CDR3 also results from other DNA sequences found in this sample. The V and J genes are TRBV19 and TRBJ1-6; perhaps TRBD1 as D (6 bases). Germline values: CDR1 LNHDA, CDR2 SQIVND (reference sequence). CDR3 size: 16 residues. DNA for the CDR3: TGTGCTAGTAGTATTTACGGGGGGCAACCGAATTCACCCCTCCACTTT. As protein: CASSIYGGQPNSPLHF.

The gene calls are TRBV27 and TRBJ2-1, with TRBD2 as a possible D gene (6 bases). CDR3 length equals 15 residues. Trimming left V 3 bases short and J 1 base short, with 10 bases between. CDR1 and CDR2 (germline): MNHEY, SMNVEV (reference sequence). The CDR3 bases are TGTGCCAGCAGTTTTGAGGAGGGTTCCTACAATGAGCAGTTCTTC. Amino acid sequence: CASSFEEGSYNEQFF.

This clone was seen more than once but under ten times. The chain couples TRBV6-4 to TRBJ1-1, with TRBD1 identical over 7 bases. The germline gives CDR1 MRHNA, CDR2 SNTAGT. CDR3 size: 14 residues. The trim removed 5 bases at V and 4 bases at J, leaving 7 bases unmatched. The CDR3 DNA reads as TGTGCCAGCAGTTCCGGACAGGAAGGCACTGAAGCTTTCTTT. This encodes CASSSGQEGTEAFF.

V and J are TRBV4-2 and TRBJ2-6; D gene unclear. V lost 0 bases and J 0 bases, leaving 6 bases between the germline ends. CDR1 LGHNA and CDR2 YNFKEQ come from the germline V gene. The CDR3 spans 16 residues. The CDR3 reads CASSQDPNSGANVLTF. The CDR3 nucleotides are TGTGCCAGCAGCCAAGATCCCAACTCTGGGGCCAACGTCCTGACTTTC.

The chain is built from TRBV6-1 and TRBJ1-2; TRBD1 agrees at 7 bases. The CDR3 has 12 residues. After removal of 8 bases from V and 4 bases from J, the junction contained 4 bases not matched to a gene. Germline assignment: CDR1 MNHNS and CDR2 SASEGT. DNA of the CDR3: TGTGCCAGCGACAGGGTCGGCTATGGCTACACCTTC. This translates into CASDRVGYGYTF.